This T cell receptor (beta chain) was sequenced for a study of T-cell memory formation after mild COVID-19. Germline V gene lookup returns CDR1 LGHNA and CDR2 YNFKEQ. Trimming left V 4 bases short and J 0 bases short, with 14 bases between. The CDR3 is made up of 16 amino acids. TCRdb processed the 5' RACE reads anew with MiXCR; each CDR3 protein has one entry. This sample yields 200,000 or so distinct CDR3 sequences, of which around 9.5% are seen a single time; about 3.8% belongs to the top ten. The chain recombines TRBV4-2 with TRBJ2-3, with D unclear. The receptor comes from a man between 18 and 29 years old who had mild COVID-19 (a few samples of this study predate the infection). Cell type and time point are not known. Sequenced: PBMCs or a T cell subset sorted from them (not recorded which). The CDR3 protein is CASSPRTQESTDTQYF. In DNA form, the CDR3 reads TGTGCCAGCAGCCCCCGGACCCAGGAAAGCACAGATACGCAGTATTTT.